The source of this TCR beta chain is a study of neoadjuvant anti-PD-1 for oral cavity cancer. As for time point: after neoadjuvant nivolumab, at surgical resection. Patients had HPV-negative, locally advanced oral cavity squamous cell carcinoma. The ends lost 8 bases at V and 5 bases at J; junction bases unmatched: 11. The CDR3 runs 15 residues. Germline CDR1 and CDR2: MGHRA and YSYEKL. The repertoire was sequenced with immunoSEQ multiplex PCR; TCRdb's copy has only in-frame clones and lacks some. The data show approximately 12,000 clones, 71% seen once. The sequenced sample was PBMCs, obtained after nivolumab (anti-PD-1) treatment. The chain couples TRBV4-1 to TRBJ1-2, with 10 bases fitting TRBD1. The receptor was isolated from a person aged 35-80 years with oral cavity squamous cell carcinoma. The CDR3 DNA reads TGCGCCAGCCAACCTCGGGACAGGGGTGGATATGGCTACACCTTC. Translation gives CASQPRDRGGYGYTF.